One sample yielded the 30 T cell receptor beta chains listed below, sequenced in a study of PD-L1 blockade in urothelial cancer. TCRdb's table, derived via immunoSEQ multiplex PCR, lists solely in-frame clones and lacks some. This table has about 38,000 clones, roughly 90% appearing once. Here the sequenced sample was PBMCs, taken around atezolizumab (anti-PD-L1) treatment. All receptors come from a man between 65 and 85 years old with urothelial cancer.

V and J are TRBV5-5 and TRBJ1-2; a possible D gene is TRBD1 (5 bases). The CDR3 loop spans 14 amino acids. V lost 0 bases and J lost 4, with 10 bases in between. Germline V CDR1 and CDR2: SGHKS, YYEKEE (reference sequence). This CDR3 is CASSLGAGFYGYTF. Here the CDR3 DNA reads TGTGCCAGCAGCTTGGGTGCAGGGTTCTATGGCTACACCTTC.

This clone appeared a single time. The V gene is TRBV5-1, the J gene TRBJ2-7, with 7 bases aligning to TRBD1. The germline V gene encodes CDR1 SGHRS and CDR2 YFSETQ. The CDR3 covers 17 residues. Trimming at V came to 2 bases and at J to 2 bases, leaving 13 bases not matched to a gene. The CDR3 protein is CASSLYSIGQGAYEQYF. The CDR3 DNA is TGCGCCAGCAGCTTATACTCAATAGGGCAGGGGGCCTACGAGCAGTACTTC.

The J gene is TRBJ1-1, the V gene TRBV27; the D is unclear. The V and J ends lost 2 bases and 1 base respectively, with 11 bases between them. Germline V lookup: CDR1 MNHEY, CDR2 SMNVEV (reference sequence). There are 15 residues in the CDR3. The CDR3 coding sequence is TGTGCCAGCAGTTTAATTCCAACACCGAACACTGAAGCTTTCTTT. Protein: CASSLIPTPNTEAFF.

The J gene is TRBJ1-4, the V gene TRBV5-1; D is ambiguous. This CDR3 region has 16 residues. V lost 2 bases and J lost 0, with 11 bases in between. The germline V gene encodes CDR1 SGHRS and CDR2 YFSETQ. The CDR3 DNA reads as TGCGCCAGCAGCTTAGGACGGACTGCAACTAATGAAAAACTGTTTTTT. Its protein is CASSLGRTATNEKLFF.

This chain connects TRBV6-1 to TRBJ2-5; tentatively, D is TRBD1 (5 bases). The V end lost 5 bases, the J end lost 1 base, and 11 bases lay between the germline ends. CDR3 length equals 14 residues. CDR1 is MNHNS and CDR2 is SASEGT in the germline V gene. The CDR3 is CASSKGLVQETQYF. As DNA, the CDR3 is TGTGCCAGCAGTAAGGGGCTAGTCCAAGAGACCCAGTACTTC.

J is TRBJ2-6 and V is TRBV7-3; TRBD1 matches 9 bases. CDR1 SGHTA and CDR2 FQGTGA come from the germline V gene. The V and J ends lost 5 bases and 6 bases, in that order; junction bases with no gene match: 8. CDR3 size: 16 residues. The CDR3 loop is CASSLRTGDKANVLTF. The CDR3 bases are TGTGCCAGCAGCCTTCGGACAGGGGATAAGGCCAACGTCCTGACTTTC.

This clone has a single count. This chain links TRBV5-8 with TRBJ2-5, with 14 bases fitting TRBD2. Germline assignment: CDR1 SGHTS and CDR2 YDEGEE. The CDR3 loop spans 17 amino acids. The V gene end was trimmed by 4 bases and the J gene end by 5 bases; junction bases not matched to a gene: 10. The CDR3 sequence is CASSPGTSGRSRETQYF. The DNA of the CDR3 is TGTGCCAGCAGCCCCGGGACTAGCGGGAGAAGTAGGGAGACCCAGTACTTC.

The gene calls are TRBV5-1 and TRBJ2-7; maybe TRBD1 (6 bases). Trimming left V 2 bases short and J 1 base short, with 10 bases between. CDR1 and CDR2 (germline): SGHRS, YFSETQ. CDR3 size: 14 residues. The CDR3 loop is CASSLKGGSYEQYF. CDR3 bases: TGCGCCAGCAGCTTAAAAGGGGGTTCCTACGAGCAGTACTTC.

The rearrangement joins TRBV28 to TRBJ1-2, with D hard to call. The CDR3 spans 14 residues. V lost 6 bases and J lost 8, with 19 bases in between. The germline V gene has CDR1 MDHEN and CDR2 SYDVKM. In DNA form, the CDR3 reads TGTGCCAGCAGCCATCCGGGAGGGTACTTGGGCTACACCTTC. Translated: CASSHPGGYLGYTF.

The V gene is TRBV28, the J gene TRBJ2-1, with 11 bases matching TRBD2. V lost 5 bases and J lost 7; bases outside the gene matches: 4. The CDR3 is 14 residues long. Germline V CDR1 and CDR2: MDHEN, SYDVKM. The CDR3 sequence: CASSVSGRGNEQFF. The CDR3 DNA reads TGTGCCAGCAGTGTTAGCGGGAGGGGGAATGAGCAGTTCTTC.

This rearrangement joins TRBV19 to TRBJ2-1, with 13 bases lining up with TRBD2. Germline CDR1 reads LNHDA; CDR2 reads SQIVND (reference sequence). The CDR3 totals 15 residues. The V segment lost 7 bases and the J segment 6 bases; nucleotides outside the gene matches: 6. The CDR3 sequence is CASTPGTSGTNEQFF. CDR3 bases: TGTGCCAGTACTCCCGGGACTAGCGGGACCAATGAGCAGTTCTTC.

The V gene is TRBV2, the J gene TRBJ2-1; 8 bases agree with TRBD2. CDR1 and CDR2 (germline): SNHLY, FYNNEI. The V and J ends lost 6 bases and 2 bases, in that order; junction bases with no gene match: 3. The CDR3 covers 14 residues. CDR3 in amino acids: CASRTGGPYNEQFF. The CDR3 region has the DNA TGTGCCAGCAGGACGGGAGGGCCCTACAATGAGCAGTTCTTC.

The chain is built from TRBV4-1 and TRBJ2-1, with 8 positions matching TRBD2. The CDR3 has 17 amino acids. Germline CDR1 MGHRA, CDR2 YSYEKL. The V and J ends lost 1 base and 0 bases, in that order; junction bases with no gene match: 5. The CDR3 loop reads CASSQGSGSFSYNEQFF. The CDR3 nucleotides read TGCGCCAGCAGCCAAGGCAGCGGGAGTTTCTCCTACAATGAGCAGTTCTTC.

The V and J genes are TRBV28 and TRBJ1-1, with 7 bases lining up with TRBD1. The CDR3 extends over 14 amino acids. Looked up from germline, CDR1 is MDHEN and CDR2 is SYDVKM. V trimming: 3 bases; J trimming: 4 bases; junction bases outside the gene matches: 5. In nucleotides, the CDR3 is TGTGCCAGCAGTTTGCAGGGGGTGGGCACTGAAGCTTTCTTT. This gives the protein CASSLQGVGTEAFF.

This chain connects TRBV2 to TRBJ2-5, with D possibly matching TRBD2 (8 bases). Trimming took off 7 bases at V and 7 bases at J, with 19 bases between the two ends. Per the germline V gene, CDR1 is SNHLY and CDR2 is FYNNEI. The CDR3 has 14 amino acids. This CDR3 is CASMTGLAGGTQYF. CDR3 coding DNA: TGTGCCAGCATGACAGGACTAGCAGGGGGGACCCAGTACTTC.

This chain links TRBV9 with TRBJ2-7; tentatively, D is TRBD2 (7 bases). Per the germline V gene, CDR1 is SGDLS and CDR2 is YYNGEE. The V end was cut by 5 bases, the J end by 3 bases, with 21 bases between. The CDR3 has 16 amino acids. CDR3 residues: CASSPGGPAAYYEQYF. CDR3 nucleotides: TGTGCCAGCAGTCCCGGGGGGCCCGCCGCCTACTACGAGCAGTACTTC.

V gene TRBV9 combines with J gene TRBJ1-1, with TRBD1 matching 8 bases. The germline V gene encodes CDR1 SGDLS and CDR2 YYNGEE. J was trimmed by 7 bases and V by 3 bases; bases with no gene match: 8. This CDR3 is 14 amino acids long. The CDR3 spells CASSAQGARGEAFF. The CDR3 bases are TGTGCCAGCAGCGCGCAGGGGGCCAGGGGTGAAGCTTTCTTT. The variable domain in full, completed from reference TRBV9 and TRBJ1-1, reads DSGVTQTPKHLITATGQRVTLRCSPRSGDLSVYWYQQSLDQGLQFLIQYYNGEERAKGNILERFSAQQFPDLHSELNLSSLELGDSALYFCASSAQGARGEAFFGQGTRLTVV.

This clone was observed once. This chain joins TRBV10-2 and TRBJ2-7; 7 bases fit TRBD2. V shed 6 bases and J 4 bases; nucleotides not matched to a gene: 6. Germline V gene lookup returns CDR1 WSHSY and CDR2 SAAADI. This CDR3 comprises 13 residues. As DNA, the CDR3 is TGCGCCAGCAGGGGGGGGTCAGTTTACGAGCAGTACTTC. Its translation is CASRGGSVYEQYF.

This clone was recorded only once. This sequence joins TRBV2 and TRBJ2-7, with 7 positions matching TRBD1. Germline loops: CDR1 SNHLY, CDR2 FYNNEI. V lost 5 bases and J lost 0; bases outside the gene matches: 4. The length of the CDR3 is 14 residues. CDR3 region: CASSPNRGSYEQYF. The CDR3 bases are TGTGCCAGCAGTCCCAACAGGGGCTCCTACGAGCAGTACTTC.

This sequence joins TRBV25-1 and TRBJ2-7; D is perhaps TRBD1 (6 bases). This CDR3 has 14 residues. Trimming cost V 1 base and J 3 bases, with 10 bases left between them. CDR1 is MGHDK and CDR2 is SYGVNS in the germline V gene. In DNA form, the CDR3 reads TGTGCCAGCAGTGAATTCGGCAGGGGCTACGAGCAGTACTTC. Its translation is CASSEFGRGYEQYF.

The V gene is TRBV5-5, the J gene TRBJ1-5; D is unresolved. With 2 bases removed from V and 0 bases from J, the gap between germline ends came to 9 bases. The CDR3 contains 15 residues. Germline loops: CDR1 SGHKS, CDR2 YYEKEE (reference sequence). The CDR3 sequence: CASSFFPNSNQPQHF. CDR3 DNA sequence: TGTGCCAGCAGCTTTTTCCCCAATAGCAATCAGCCCCAGCATTTT.

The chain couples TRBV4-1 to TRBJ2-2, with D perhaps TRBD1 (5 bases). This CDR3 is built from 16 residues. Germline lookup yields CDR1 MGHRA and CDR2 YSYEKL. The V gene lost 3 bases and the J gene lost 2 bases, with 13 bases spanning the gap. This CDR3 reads CASSHVGALNTGELFF. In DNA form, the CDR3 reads TGCGCCAGCAGCCATGTAGGGGCGCTTAACACCGGGGAGCTGTTTTTT.

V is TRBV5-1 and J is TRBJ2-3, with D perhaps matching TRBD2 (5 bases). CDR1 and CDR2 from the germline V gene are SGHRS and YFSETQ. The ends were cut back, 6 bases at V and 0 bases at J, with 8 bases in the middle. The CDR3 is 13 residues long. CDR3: CASTSGSTDTQYF. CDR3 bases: TGCGCCAGCACCTCGGGGAGCACAGATACGCAGTATTTT. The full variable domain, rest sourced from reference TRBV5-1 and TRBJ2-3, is KAGVTQTPRYLIKTRGQQVTLSCSPISGHRSVSWYQQTPGQGLQFLFEYFSETQRNKGNFPGRFSGRQFSNSRSEMNVSTLELGDSALYLCASTSGSTDTQYFGPGTRLTVL.

This CDR3 is CASTPWGEETQYF. The CDR3 DNA is TGTGCCAGCACCCCGTGGGGGGAAGAGACCCAGTACTTC. The V gene is TRBV5-8, the J gene TRBJ2-5, with a possible D match to TRBD2 (6 bases). Germline V gene sequence: CDR1 SGHTS, CDR2 YDEGEE. The CDR3 spans 13 residues. Trimming removed 6 bases from V and 3 bases from J, with 12 bases in between.

The CDR3 DNA reads as TGTGCCAGCAGCTACGGACAGGGGTATGGCTACACCTTC. Amino acids: CASSYGQGYGYTF. The chain couples TRBV5-8 to TRBJ1-2; 9 bases line up with TRBD1. Germline V gene sequence: CDR1 SGHTS, CDR2 YDEGEE. The CDR3 loop spans 13 amino acids. The V segment lost 3 bases and the J segment 5 bases; nucleotides outside the gene matches: 2.

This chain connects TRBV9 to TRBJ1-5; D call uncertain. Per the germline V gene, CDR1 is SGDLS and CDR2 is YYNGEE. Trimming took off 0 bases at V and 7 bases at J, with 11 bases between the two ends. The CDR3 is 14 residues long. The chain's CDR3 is CASSVGAGGQPQHF. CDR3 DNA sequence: TGTGCCAGCAGCGTAGGGGCGGGAGGGCAGCCCCAGCATTTT.

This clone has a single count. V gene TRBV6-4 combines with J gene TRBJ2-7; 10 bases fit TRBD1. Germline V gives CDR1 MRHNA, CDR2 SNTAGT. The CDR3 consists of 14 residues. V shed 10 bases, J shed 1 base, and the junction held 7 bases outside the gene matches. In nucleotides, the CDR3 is TGTGCCATCAGGGGACAGGGGCCGTCCTACGAGCAGTACTTC. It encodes CAIRGQGPSYEQYF.

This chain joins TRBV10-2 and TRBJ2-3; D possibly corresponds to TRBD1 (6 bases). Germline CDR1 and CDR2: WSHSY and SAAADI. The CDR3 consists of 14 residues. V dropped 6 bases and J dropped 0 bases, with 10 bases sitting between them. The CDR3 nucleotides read TGCGCCAGCAGATTGACAGGTAGCACAGATACGCAGTATTTT. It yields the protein CASRLTGSTDTQYF.

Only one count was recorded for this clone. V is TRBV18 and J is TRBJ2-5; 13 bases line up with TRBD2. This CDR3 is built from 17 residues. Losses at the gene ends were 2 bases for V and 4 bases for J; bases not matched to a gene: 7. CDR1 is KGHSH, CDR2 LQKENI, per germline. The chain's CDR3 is CASSPRGLAGVGETQYF. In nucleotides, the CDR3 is TGTGCCAGCTCACCAAGAGGACTAGCGGGAGTTGGAGAGACCCAGTACTTC. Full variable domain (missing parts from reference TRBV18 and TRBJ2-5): NAGVMQNPRHLVRRRGQEARLRCSPMKGHSHVYWYRQLPEEGLKFMVYLQKENIIDESGMPKERFSAEFPKEGPSILRIQQVVRGDSAAYFCASSPRGLAGVGETQYFGPGTRLLVL.

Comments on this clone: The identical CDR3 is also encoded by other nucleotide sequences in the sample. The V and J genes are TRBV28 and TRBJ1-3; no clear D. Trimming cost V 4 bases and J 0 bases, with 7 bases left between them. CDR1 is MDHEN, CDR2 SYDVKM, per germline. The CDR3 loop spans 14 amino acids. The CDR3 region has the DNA TGTGCCAGCAGTTCCCGCGACTCTGGAAACACCATATATTTT. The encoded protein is CASSSRDSGNTIYF.